One sample yielded the 13 T cell receptor beta chains listed below, sequenced in a study of technical replicates of blood from a few donors. Assay: immunoSEQ multiplex PCR; the TCRdb copy retains only in-frame clones and omits some. The sample shows around 80,000 clones, roughly 98% of them seen only once. Sequencing input: T cells isolated from PBMCs. These receptors were obtained from a human donor in good health.

This clone was seen only once. V and J are TRBV19 and TRBJ2-7, with D maybe TRBD2 (7 bases). Germline CDR1 LNHDA, CDR2 SQIVND (reference sequence). V shed 7 bases and J shed 7 bases, with 20 bases lying between them. The CDR3 is 14 residues long. The CDR3: CASTPTGGGGEQYF. The CDR3 DNA reads as TGTGCCAGTACCCCCACGGGGGGCGGGGGAGAGCAGTACTTC. Together with reference TRBV19 and TRBJ2-7, the CDR3 gives the full variable domain: DGGITQSPKYLFRKEGQNVTLSCEQNLNHDAMYWYRQDPGQGLRLIYYSQIVNDFQKGDIAEGYSVSREKKESFPLTVTSAQKNPTAFYLCASTPTGGGGEQYFGPGTRLTVT.

CDR3 loop: CAWSRGPNTGELFF. DNA for the CDR3: TGTGCCTGGAGTAGGGGGCCGAACACCGGGGAGCTGTTTTTT. The chain couples TRBV30 to TRBJ2-2, with 7 bases aligning to TRBD1. The CDR3 totals 14 residues. Per germline, CDR1 GTSNPN and CDR2 SVGIG (reference sequence). V shed 2 bases and J 0 bases; nucleotides not matched to a gene: 0.

Here the CDR3 reads CASSLSGNTEAFF. The CDR3 coding sequence is TGTGCCAGCAGCTTGTCAGGCAACACTGAAGCTTTCTTT. V and J are TRBV7-9 and TRBJ1-1; the D is unclear. The V end was cut by 3 bases, the J end by 2 bases, with 7 bases between. CDR3 length: 13 amino acids. Germline V gene lookup returns CDR1 SEHNR and CDR2 FQNEAQ (reference sequence). The full variable domain, rest sourced from reference TRBV7-9 and TRBJ1-1, is DTGVSQNPRHKITKRGQNVTFRCDPISEHNRLYWYRQTLGQGPEFLTYFQNEAQLEKSRLLSDRFSAERPKGSFSTLEIQRTEQGDSAMYLCASSLSGNTEAFFGQGTRLTVV.

The V call is TRBV27, the J call TRBJ2-7; 12 nucleotides agree with TRBD2. The CDR3 totals 18 residues. With V trimmed by 2 bases and J by 4 bases, 12 bases remained unmatched. The germline CDR1 and CDR2 sequences are MNHEY and SMNVEV (reference sequence). CDR3 residues: CASSLRVPTSGRNYEQYF. The CDR3, as DNA: TGTGCCAGCAGTTTACGGGTCCCAACTAGCGGGAGGAATTACGAGCAGTACTTC.

The chain couples TRBV4-1 to TRBJ2-7; TRBD2 agrees at 11 bases. V shed 4 bases, J shed 6 bases, and the junction held 8 bases outside the gene matches. The CDR3 loop spans 15 amino acids. Germline V gene lookup returns CDR1 MGHRA and CDR2 YSYEKL. CDR3 sequence: CASSPNLGLAGEQYF. For the CDR3, the DNA is TGCGCCAGCAGCCCGAATCTAGGACTAGCGGGCGAGCAGTACTTC.

The chain recombines TRBV4-1 with TRBJ2-2; a weak D match, TRBD1 (6 bases). CDR1 is MGHRA and CDR2 is YSYEKL in the germline V gene. Trimming shortened V by 3 bases and J by 7 bases, and 15 bases separated the two germline ends. The CDR3 length is 15 residues. The CDR3 here is CASSHNTGSGGELFF. In nucleotides, the CDR3 is TGCGCCAGCAGCCATAATACAGGGAGTGGCGGGGAGCTGTTTTTT.

The sample holds a few counts of this clone. The chain is built from TRBV10-1 and TRBJ1-6, with D possibly matching TRBD1 (6 bases). Trimming took 5 bases from V and 10 from J, leaving 12 bases between them. This CDR3 is built from 13 residues. Germline V gene lookup returns CDR1 WNHNN and CDR2 SYGVQD (reference sequence). CDR3 in amino acids: CASSKGGRSPLHF. In DNA form, the CDR3 reads TGCGCCAGCAGTAAAGGGGGACGATCACCCCTCCACTTT.

V gene TRBV19 combines with J gene TRBJ2-3; TRBD1 aligns across 7 bases. CDR1 LNHDA and CDR2 SQIVND come from the germline V gene (reference sequence). V dropped 6 bases and J dropped 4; count of bases not matched to a gene: 7. The CDR3 is made up of 14 amino acids. CDR3 protein: CASRQGGAADTQYF. The CDR3 DNA reads as TGTGCCAGTAGACAAGGGGGCGCGGCAGATACGCAGTATTTT.

The V call is TRBV4-1, the J call TRBJ1-2; 7 bases map to TRBD1. This CDR3 spans 16 amino acids. Germline V gene lookup returns CDR1 MGHRA and CDR2 YSYEKL. After removal of 1 base from V and 5 bases from J, the junction contained 10 bases not matched to a gene. The CDR3 protein is CASSQVLIAGGYGYTF. The CDR3 DNA sequence: TGCGCCAGCAGCCAAGTTCTTATCGCAGGGGGGTATGGCTACACCTTC.

V gene TRBV5-6 combines with J gene TRBJ1-1; no clear D gene. CDR1 and CDR2 (germline): SGHDT, YYEEEE. V lost 1 base to trimming and J lost 0 bases, with 10 bases between them. CDR3 length equals 15 residues. The CDR3 DNA follows: TGTGCCAGCAGCTTGCGCAGGTTAATGAACACTGAAGCTTTCTTT. It translates to CASSLRRLMNTEAFF. Complete variable domain (other parts from reference TRBV5-6 and TRBJ1-1): DAGVTQSPTHLIKTRGQQVTLRCSPKSGHDTVSWYQQALGQGPQFIFQYYEEEERQRGNFPDRFSGHQFPNYSSELNVNALLLGDSALYLCASSLRRLMNTEAFFGQGTRLTVV.

In DNA, the CDR3 is TGTGCCAGCAGTTCGGGACAGGATGTCGTTCAGCCCCAGCATTTT. Amino acids: CASSSGQDVVQPQHF. The chain joins TRBV2 to TRBJ1-5; TRBD1 matches 8 bases. From germline, CDR1 is SNHLY and CDR2 FYNNEI. The CDR3 is made up of 15 amino acids. V was pared by 5 bases and J by 6 bases, with 9 bases of the junction left unmatched.

The V call is TRBV7-9, the J call TRBJ2-1, with 8 positions matching TRBD1. Germline CDR1 reads SEHNR; CDR2 reads FQNEAQ (reference sequence). The junction had 6 bases not matched to a gene; V was cut back by 6 bases and J by 2 bases. This CDR3 is built from 15 residues. CDR3 sequence reads: CASSPGQEAYNEQFF. CDR3 DNA: TGTGCCAGCAGTCCGGGACAGGAAGCCTACAATGAGCAGTTCTTC.

The chain recombines TRBV11-3 with TRBJ1-6; a possible D gene is TRBD1 (6 bases). The CDR3 covers 15 residues. V shed 3 bases and J shed 5 bases, with 11 bases lying between them. Germline CDR1 is SGHNT and CDR2 is YENEEA. CDR3 amino acids: CASSFWTEDNSPLHF. As DNA, the CDR3 is TGTGCCAGCAGCTTTTGGACAGAAGATAATTCACCCCTCCACTTT.